Listed below are T cell receptor beta chains from one sample, sequenced in a study of T-cell reconstitution after alpha-beta-depleted transplantation in children. One entry per CDR3 protein results from TCRdb running MiXCR on the PCR reads. The sample records 200,000 to 300,000 distinct CDR3 sequences, roughly 8.2% being singletons. The specimen was PBMCs, mostly from graft donor cells, collected 180 days after TCRalphabeta/CD19-depleted stem cell transplant. These receptor sequences come from a male patient between 10 and 17 years old who had a stem cell transplant for acute lymphoblastic leukemia, so the T cells may come from the graft donor. CDR3s include the opening cysteine and the closing phenylalanine or tryptophan. A D gene is named only where the DNA matches it firmly. Clone size is not always given. Where it is, it says once, few, many or a class for expanded clones.

clone_size	v_call	d_call	j_call	cdr3_aa	cdr3_nt
few	TRBV3-1	TRBD2	TRBJ2-5	CASSPPPGLAGGDRYQETQYF	TGTGCCAGCAGCCCCCCCCCGGGACTAGCGGGAGGGGATAGGTACCAAGAGACCCAGTACTTC
many	TRBV20-1	TRBD1	TRBJ1-1	CSAAGTVKAFF	TGCAGTGCTGCCGGGACAGTTAAAGCTTTCTTT
many	TRBV4-3	TRBD1	TRBJ2-5	CASSRRDSNQETQYF	TGCGCCAGCAGCCGCCGGGACAGTAATCAGGAGACCCAGTACTTC
many	TRBV5-1	TRBD2	TRBJ2-3	CASSSPGLAGRSTDTQYF	TGCGCCAGCAGCTCTCCGGGACTAGCGGGGAGGAGCACAGATACGCAGTATTTT
many	TRBV5-1	NA	TRBJ2-5	CASSLGTAETQYF	TGCGCCAGCAGCCTCGGGACGGCTGAGACCCAGTACTTC
many	TRBV20-1	TRBD1	TRBJ1-1	CSARQRDREVLRAFF	TGCAGTGCTAGACAGCGGGACAGGGAGGTTCTTAGAGCTTTCTTT
many	TRBV7-9	NA	TRBJ2-5	CASSLMAVQSAW	TGTGCCAGCAGCTTAATGGCAGTTCAAAGCGCTTGG
many	TRBV6-5	TRBD1	TRBJ1-1	CASRGQGAATEAFF	TGTGCCAGCAGAGGACAGGGGGCAGCCACTGAAGCTTTCTTT
many	TRBV5-1	TRBD2	TRBJ2-7	CASSPGATSGRYEQYF	TGCGCCAGCAGCCCGGGGGCGACTAGCGGGCGATACGAGCAGTACTTC
many	TRBV28	NA	TRBJ2-7	CASSPWTVPYEQYF	TGTGCCAGCAGTCCCTGGACAGTTCCTTACGAGCAGTACTTC
many	TRBV2	TRBD1	TRBJ1-1	CASRDREGTEAFF	TGTGCCAGCAGAGACAGGGAAGGAACTGAAGCTTTCTTT
many	TRBV20-1	NA	TRBJ2-1	CSALGLLPEQFF	TGCAGTGCACTTGGACTCCTCCCCGAGCAGTTCTTC
many	TRBV12-3/TRBV12-4	TRBD1	TRBJ1-1	CASSLALGTGNTEAFF	TGTGCCAGCAGTTTAGCGCTTGGGACAGGGAACACTGAAGCTTTCTTT
many	TRBV6-5	NA	TRBJ2-7	CASRLHGGYEQYF	TGTGCCAGCAGACTACATGGAGGGTACGAGCAGTACTTC
many	TRBV12-3/TRBV12-4	TRBD1	TRBJ1-5	CASRMDRHSNQPQHF	TGTGCCAGCAGGATGGACAGGCATAGCAATCAGCCCCAGCATTTT
many	TRBV5-1	NA	TRBJ2-5	CASSLTTRDSTYF	TGCGCCAGCAGCTTGACTACCCGGGACTCAACCTACTTC
few	TRBV27	NA	TRBJ1-5	CASSLSPYQPQHF	TGTGCCAGCAGTTTATCTCCGTATCAGCCCCAGCATTTT
many	TRBV5-5	NA	TRBJ2-7	CASSVLEGPLSEQYF	TGTGCCAGCAGCGTACTTGAGGGGCCTTTGAGTGAGCAGTACTTC
many	TRBV27	NA	TRBJ2-7	CASSFRTAYEQYF	TGTGCCAGCAGTTTCCGGACGGCCTACGAGCAGTACTTC
NA	TRBV20-1	TRBD2	TRBJ2-5	CSAKLAGPLKTQYF	TGCAGTGCCAAACTAGCGGGGCCCTTGAAGACCCAGTACTTC
medium-sized	TRBV28	NA	TRBJ1-2	CASSFGHGGYTF	TGTGCCAGCAGCTTCGGACATGGGGGCTACACCTTC
many	TRBV20-1	TRBD1	TRBJ1-5	CSASGTVLYSNQPQHF	TGCAGTGCGTCCGGGACAGTCCTCTATAGCAATCAGCCCCAGCATTTT
few	TRBV12-5	NA	TRBJ2-3	CASGLVLSRTGLYRVDTQYF	TGTGCTAGTGGTTTGGTACTATCGAGAACAGGTCTTTATCGAGTGGATACGCAGTATTTT
many	TRBV4-3	NA	TRBJ2-1	CASSQELYNEQFF	TGCGCCAGCAGCCAAGAACTCTACAATGAGCAGTTCTTC
NA	TRBV11-2	NA	TRBJ2-3	CASTPFPGLRTDTQYF	TGTGCCAGCACCCCTTTCCCGGGACTCCGGACAGATACGCAGTATTTT
many	TRBV5-1	TRBD2	TRBJ2-2	CASSWTSGGPFNTGELFF	TGCGCCAGCAGCTGGACTAGCGGGGGCCCATTCAACACCGGGGAGCTGTTTTTT
many	TRBV19	TRBD1	TRBJ2-5	CASSPDWDRDQETQYF	TGTGCCAGTAGTCCTGACTGGGACAGGGACCAAGAGACCCAGTACTTC
many	TRBV4-3	TRBD1	TRBJ1-2	CASSQERTGGLSNYGYTF	TGCGCCAGCAGCCAAGAGAGGACAGGGGGCTTATCTAACTATGGCTACACCTTC
many	TRBV4-3	NA	TRBJ2-2	CASSQDPAGSNTGELFF	TGCGCCAGCAGCCAAGATCCGGCGGGCTCCAACACCGGGGAGCTGTTTTTT
NA	TRBV19	TRBD1	TRBJ2-7	CASSPPDRRWDEQYF	TGTGCCAGTAGTCCCCCGGACAGGCGTTGGGACGAGCAGTACTTC
many	TRBV11-2	TRBD2	TRBJ2-5	CASSRREETQYF	TGTGCCAGCAGCAGGCGGGAGGAGACCCAGTACTTC
many	TRBV11-2	NA	TRBJ1-2	CASSLTHRDLYGYTF	TGTGCCAGCAGCTTAACTCACAGGGACCTATATGGCTACACCTTC
many	TRBV7-2	NA	TRBJ2-1	CASSGFLSSYNEQFF	TGTGCCAGCAGCGGCTTCCTGAGCTCCTACAATGAGCAGTTCTTC
many	TRBV29-1	NA	TRBJ2-3	CSVEGRSSRTDTQYF	TGCAGCGTTGAAGGACGGTCCAGTAGAACAGATACGCAGTATTTT
many	TRBV7-3	NA	TRBJ1-1	CASSLTTFGDGPGNTEAFF	TGTGCCAGCAGCTTAACGACCTTTGGGGACGGGCCCGGGAACACTGAAGCTTTCTTT
many	TRBV20-1	TRBD2	TRBJ2-3	CSFPPRAGERDTQYF	TGCAGTTTCCCGCCAAGGGCGGGAGAGAGAGATACGCAGTATTTT
many	TRBV11-2	TRBD1	TRBJ1-4	CASSLGQGPNEKLFF	TGTGCCAGCAGCTTAGGACAGGGGCCTAATGAAAAACTGTTTTTT
many	TRBV29-1	NA	TRBJ2-2	CSVTQGANTGELFF	TGCAGCGTTACCCAGGGCGCGAACACCGGGGAGCTGTTTTTT
many	TRBV20-1	TRBD1	TRBJ2-5	CSADPGTGQETQYF	TGCAGTGCCGATCCCGGGACAGGTCAAGAGACCCAGTACTTC
many	TRBV10-3	NA	TRBJ1-1	CAISESSTRSAFF	TGTGCCATCAGTGAGTCTTCAACTCGGTCCGCTTTCTTT
many	TRBV20-1	TRBD2	TRBJ2-4	CSARAWRAGGRKNIQYF	TGCAGTGCTAGAGCATGGCGAGCGGGAGGGCGCAAAAACATTCAGTACTTC
many	TRBV4-1	NA	TRBJ2-7	CASSQGAGEQYF	TGCGCCAGCAGCCAGGGGGCCGGCGAGCAGTACTTC
many	TRBV7-9	NA	TRBJ1-1	CASSPKGKTEAFF	TGTGCCAGCAGTCCCAAGGGTAAGACTGAAGCTTTCTTT
few	TRBV27	TRBD1	TRBJ1-5	CASSTLGQGAVDQPQHF	TGTGCCAGCAGTACCCTCGGACAGGGCGCAGTGGATCAGCCCCAGCATTTT
many	TRBV24-1	NA	TRBJ1-2	CATSGKGDGYTF	TGTGCCACCAGTGGTAAAGGCGATGGCTACACCTTC
many	TRBV7-6	TRBD1	TRBJ1-1	CATKAGQGNTEAFF	TGTGCCACCAAAGCAGGACAGGGAAACACTGAAGCTTTCTTT
many	TRBV7-2	NA	TRBJ2-3	CASSSMRLTDTQYF	TGTGCCAGCAGCTCGATGCGGCTGACAGATACGCAGTATTTT
many	TRBV28	NA	TRBJ1-5	CASSFSAGRNQPQHF	TGTGCCAGCAGTTTTTCGGCAGGACGAAATCAGCCCCAGCATTTT
many	TRBV7-8	NA	TRBJ2-5	CASSLVAGWETQYF	TGTGCCAGCAGCTTAGTGGCAGGGTGGGAGACCCAGTACTTC
many	TRBV13	NA	TRBJ1-2	CASSPAWGYTF	TGTGCCAGCAGCCCCGCCTGGGGCTACACCTTC
many	TRBV5-1	NA	TRBJ2-2	CASSFIQVWSASGELFF	TGCGCCAGCAGCTTCATTCAAGTTTGGTCAGCGTCGGGGGAGCTGTTTTTT
many	TRBV12-3/TRBV12-4	NA	TRBJ2-4	CASSFGSKNIQYF	TGTGCCAGCAGTTTCGGGTCCAAAAACATTCAGTACTTC
many	TRBV27	NA	TRBJ1-5	CASSLRGAYQPQHF	TGTGCCAGCAGTTTACGGGGGGCATATCAGCCCCAGCATTTT
many	TRBV7-2	TRBD2	TRBJ2-1	CASRYTGTSGDNEQFF	TGTGCCAGCAGATATACCGGGACTAGCGGGGACAATGAGCAGTTCTTC